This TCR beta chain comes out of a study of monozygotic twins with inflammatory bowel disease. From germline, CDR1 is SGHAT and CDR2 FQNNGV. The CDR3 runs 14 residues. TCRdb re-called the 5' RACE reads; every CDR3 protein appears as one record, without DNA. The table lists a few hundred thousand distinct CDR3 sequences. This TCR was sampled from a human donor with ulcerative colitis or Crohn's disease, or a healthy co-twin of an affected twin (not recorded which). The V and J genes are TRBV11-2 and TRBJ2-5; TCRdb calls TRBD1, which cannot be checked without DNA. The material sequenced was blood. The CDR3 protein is CASSISGGQETQYF.